The 17 T cell receptor beta chains in this list originate from one sample, sequenced in a study of vaccination effects on CD4 cells after COVID-19. Viral peptide pool expansion of antigen-specific CD4+ T cells preceded sequencing in the ViraFEST assay. Following an approximately eleven-day culture, CD4+ T cells were purified. Vaccine recipients had no previous SARS-CoV-2 infection; their nucleocapsid antibodies were negative. Sequencing used immunoSEQ multiplex PCR; TCRdb keeps in-frame clones, though not all of them. The top ten hold less than 7.5% of the sample, which has approximately 50,000 clones, more than 70% seen once. These receptors have no known antigen. Sequencing was performed on CD4+ T cells from PBMCs cultured with HCoV-OC43 spike peptides, taken before COVID-19 vaccination. Subset defined: HCoV-OC43 spike overlapping peptide pool stimulation. These receptors were obtained from a human donor who received a COVID-19 vaccine.

The J gene is TRBJ1-6, the V gene TRBV9, with 8 positions matching TRBD1. Germline V gene sequence: CDR1 SGDLS, CDR2 YYNGEE. The CDR3 loop spans 13 amino acids. Trimming took 4 bases from V and 10 from J; bases not matched to a gene: 4. The CDR3 spells CASSLQGGSPLHF. DNA of the CDR3: TGTGCCAGCAGCCTACAGGGGGGGTCACCCCTCCACTTT.

The CDR3 loop reads CASSPRAVQNEKLFF. The CDR3 region has the DNA TGTGCCAGCTCACCACGGGCGGTCCAAAATGAAAAACTGTTTTTT. The chain has TRBV18 and TRBJ1-4; D not resolved. The CDR3 loop spans 15 amino acids. Deletions cut 1 base from V and 5 bases from J, with 11 bases between. Germline loops: CDR1 KGHSH, CDR2 LQKENI.

In this sample, this clone turned up a few times. The V call is TRBV28, the J call TRBJ1-3; D gene ambiguous. In germline, CDR1 is MDHEN, CDR2 SYDVKM. Trimming shortened V by 8 bases and J by 0 bases, and 14 bases separated the two germline ends. The CDR3 loop spans 15 amino acids. CDR3 amino acids: CASLPGTTSGNTIYF. The CDR3 bases are TGTGCCAGCCTTCCCGGCACTACCTCTGGAAACACCATATATTTT.

The rearrangement joins TRBV5-1 to TRBJ2-5; D unclear. The CDR3 runs to 15 residues. Trimming took off 4 bases at V and 3 bases at J, with 16 bases between the two ends. Germline lookup yields CDR1 SGHRS and CDR2 YFSETQ. The CDR3, as DNA: TGCGCCAGCAGCCCCAGGCGGACGCGAGAAGAGACCCAGTACTTC. Protein product: CASSPRRTREETQYF.

The rearrangement joins TRBV24-1 to TRBJ1-1, with 9 bases lining up with TRBD1. There are 15 residues in the CDR3. V was pared by 3 bases and J by 8 bases, with 9 bases of the junction left unmatched. Per germline, CDR1 KGHDR and CDR2 SFDVKD. The CDR3 reads CATSDAQTGGQEAFF. In nucleotides, the CDR3 is TGTGCCACCAGTGATGCACAGACAGGGGGGCAGGAAGCTTTCTTT.

The chain carries TRBV3-1 (or the pseudogene TRBV3-2) and TRBJ1-2; TRBD1 is a possible D gene (6 bases). The CDR3 spans 17 residues. Germline CDR1 reads LGHDT; CDR2 reads YNNKEL (reference sequence). Trimming cost V 0 bases and J 0 bases, with 14 bases left between them. DNA for the CDR3: TGTGCCAGCAGCCAAGACCCCTTTGAGGGGGCTAACTATGGCTACACCTTC. Protein: CASSQDPFEGANYGYTF.

A single count supports this clone. The chain carries TRBV4-1 and TRBJ1-6; no clear D. The CDR3 sequence is 16 residues long. Germline V gives CDR1 MGHRA, CDR2 YSYEKL. V was pared by 1 base and J by 8 bases, with 15 bases between. CDR3 amino acids: CASSQGSPPGHSPLHF. The CDR3 nucleotides are TGCGCCAGCAGCCAAGGCTCGCCCCCTGGTCATTCACCCCTCCACTTT.

This chain connects TRBV7-2 to TRBJ2-2; D unclear. Germline V CDR1 and CDR2: SGHTA, FQGNSA. The CDR3 totals 12 residues. The V end lost 7 bases, the J end lost 8 bases, and 11 bases lay between the germline ends. The DNA for the CDR3 is TGTGCCAGCACGCGCGGAACTGGGGAGCTGTTTTTT. Encoded protein: CASTRGTGELFF.

Concerning this clone: This same CDR3 is encoded by further DNA sequences in the sample. The J gene is TRBJ1-3, the V gene TRBV5-1; D perhaps matches TRBD1 (5 bases). CDR1 is SGHRS and CDR2 is YFSETQ in the germline V gene. The ends were cut back, 4 bases at V and 0 bases at J, with 8 bases in the middle. The length of the CDR3 is 14 residues. The CDR3 region has the DNA TGCGCCAGCAGCCTGGGACTCTCTGGAAACACCATATATTTT. It yields the protein CASSLGLSGNTIYF.

The chain carries TRBV2 and TRBJ2-5; TRBD2 matches 14 bases. The germline V gene has CDR1 SNHLY and CDR2 FYNNEI. This CDR3 comprises 16 residues. With V trimmed by 6 bases and J by 3 bases, 6 bases remained unmatched. The CDR3 loop reads CASRAGTSGRKETQYF. The CDR3 coding sequence is TGTGCCAGCAGGGCCGGGACTAGCGGGAGAAAAGAGACCCAGTACTTC.

V is TRBV6-5 and J is TRBJ1-4, with 11 bases matching TRBD1. The CDR3 loop spans 15 amino acids. CDR1 and CDR2 (germline): MNHEY, SVGAGI. J lost 8 bases, V lost 3 bases, and 5 bases had no gene match. The CDR3 protein is CASSYGGTGGEKLFF. CDR3 nucleotides: TGTGCCAGCAGTTATGGCGGGACAGGGGGAGAAAAACTGTTTTTT.

The chain links TRBV3-1 (or the pseudogene TRBV3-2) to TRBJ2-7; D unresolved. The V end was cut by 4 bases, the J end by 3 bases, with 10 bases between. Germline V gene data show CDR1 as LGHDT and CDR2 as YNNKEL (reference sequence). CDR3 length: 13 residues. CDR3 sequence: CASSLGLDYEQYV. The CDR3 DNA sequence: TGTGCCAGCAGCCTCGGATTAGACTACGAGCAGTACGTC.

This chain's CDR3 is CASSYKGSGANVLTF. The CDR3 region has the DNA TGTGCCAGCAGTTACAAGGGCTCTGGGGCCAACGTCCTGACTTTC. The V gene is TRBV6-5, the J gene TRBJ2-6; D is ambiguous. V was trimmed by 2 bases and J by 0 bases, leaving 5 bases between them. Looked up from germline, CDR1 is MNHEY and CDR2 is SVGAGI. There are 15 residues in the CDR3.

The rearrangement joins TRBV5-1 to TRBJ2-5; D is perhaps TRBD2 (8 bases). Per the germline V gene, CDR1 is SGHRS and CDR2 is YFSETQ. This CDR3 is 15 amino acids long. Trimming removed 5 bases at V and 4 bases at J, with 18 bases between. The DNA of the CDR3 is TGCGCCAGCAGTATCAGGGGGGCGGGAGGAGAGACCCAGTACTTC. Translated: CASSIRGAGGETQYF.

V and J are TRBV19 and TRBJ1-2; TRBD1 might be the D (6 bases). Germline V gene data show CDR1 as LNHDA and CDR2 as SQIVND (reference sequence). This CDR3 region has 12 residues. Trimming pared 7 bases from V and 3 bases from J, leaving 9 bases between. CDR3 DNA: TGTGCCAGTACCAACAGGGACTATGGCTACACCTTC. Translated, it gives CASTNRDYGYTF.

The chain joins TRBV18 to TRBJ1-3; maybe TRBD1 (5 bases). In germline, CDR1 is KGHSH, CDR2 LQKENI. The CDR3 consists of 18 residues. V lost 6 bases, J lost 4 bases, and 25 bases lay in between. CDR3 loop: CASSPNLNRQTYGNTIYF. In DNA, the CDR3 is TGTGCCAGCTCCCCAAACTTAAACAGACAGACCTACGGAAACACCATATATTTT.

This clone was seen a handful of times. The rearrangement joins TRBV7-9 to TRBJ2-2, with TRBD1 identical over 8 bases. Germline V CDR1 and CDR2: SEHNR, FQNEAQ (reference sequence). The CDR3 spans 16 residues. Trimming at V came to 4 bases and at J to 6 bases, leaving 10 bases not matched to a gene. The CDR3 spells CASSSKPGGEAGELFF. The DNA of the CDR3 is TGTGCCAGCAGCTCTAAACCAGGGGGCGAAGCCGGGGAGCTGTTTTTT.